Following are 30 T cell receptor beta chains from one sample sequenced in a study of post-analysis software for immune sequencing data. Study-wide points: The study found TRBV5-6, TRBV5-1 and TRBV20-1 among a few TRBV segments more frequent in patients than controls.

These receptors have no known antigen. cDNA libraries for TCR beta contained unique molecular identifiers. TCRdb redid the calling of the PCR reads with MiXCR, one entry per CDR3 protein. The repertoire includes 600,000 to 750,000 distinct CDR3 sequences, approximately 60% of them detected once, and around 11% sits in the top ten. Specimen: blood. These receptors came from a girl aged 2 to 10 with multiple sclerosis.

This clonotype was counted only a few times. The chain joins TRBV6-5 to TRBJ1-1, with D possibly TRBD1 on 5 matching bases. Germline V gene data show CDR1 as MNHEY and CDR2 as SVGAGI. CDR3 length equals 13 residues. The V end was cut by 5 bases, the J end by 11 bases, with 18 bases between. This CDR3 is CASSPGTQIVAFF. The CDR3 coding sequence is TGTGCCAGCAGTCCCGGGACTCAAATTGTCGCTTTCTTT.

With respect to this clonotype: One end of the junction does not line up with germline, which may come from a read error. V usage is TRBV27 and J usage is TRBJ2-7, with TRBD1 identical over 9 bases. This CDR3 contains 14 residues. CDR1 is MNHEY and CDR2 is SMNVEV in the germline V gene (reference sequence). CDR3 in DNA: TGTGCCGGCAGTCCAGGGACAGGGCCCTACGAGCAGTACTTC. As protein: CAGSPGTGPYEQYF.

V gene TRBV7-2 combines with J gene TRBJ2-5; no reliable D call. CDR1 is SGHTA, CDR2 FQGNSA, per germline. CDR3 length equals 15 residues. V gave up 5 bases and J gave up 5 bases, with 18 bases separating them. The CDR3 reads CASSPGPLSGETQYF. The CDR3 DNA follows: TGTGCCAGCAGCCCCGGGCCCCTATCCGGGGAGACCCAGTACTTC.

This chain joins TRBV9 and TRBJ2-7, with D perhaps matching TRBD1 (6 bases). V lost 0 bases to trimming and J lost 2 bases, with 9 bases between them. This CDR3 is 14 amino acids long. Germline V lookup: CDR1 SGDLS, CDR2 YYNGEE. CDR3 nucleotide sequence: TGTGCCAGCAGCGTAGCTGACAGGCCCTACGAGCAGTACTTC. Encoded protein: CASSVADRPYEQYF.

This CDR3 is CASRRFGTGSSGNEQFF. In nucleotides, the CDR3 is TGTGCCAGCAGAAGGTTCGGGACAGGGAGTTCGGGAAATGAGCAGTTCTTC. V usage is TRBV27 and J usage is TRBJ2-1; TRBD1 agrees at 9 bases. Trimming removed 6 bases from V and 7 bases from J; junction bases left unmatched: 16. From germline, CDR1 is MNHEY and CDR2 SMNVEV (reference sequence). The CDR3 is made up of 17 amino acids.

The rearrangement uses TRBV27 and TRBJ2-5; D gene uncertain. Trimming removed 0 bases from V and 5 bases from J, with 7 bases in between. The CDR3 contains 13 residues. Germline V lookup: CDR1 MNHEY, CDR2 SMNVEV (reference sequence). CDR3 protein: CASSLSTLETQYF. The CDR3 nucleotides are TGTGCCAGCAGTTTATCGACGTTGGAGACCCAGTACTTC.

The chain is built from TRBV7-8 and TRBJ1-5; D call uncertain. This CDR3 is built from 16 residues. Trimming removed 1 base at V and 7 bases at J, with 17 bases between. Germline assignment: CDR1 SGHVS and CDR2 FQNEAQ. In DNA form, the CDR3 reads TGTGCCAGCAGCTTAGTTTGGGAGGGAGCAAACCAGCCCCAGCATTTT. The encoded protein is CASSLVWEGANQPQHF.

The gene calls are TRBV24-1 and TRBJ2-6; TRBD1 is a possible D gene (5 bases). Trimming pared 4 bases from V and 2 bases from J, leaving 8 bases between. CDR1 is KGHDR, CDR2 SFDVKD, per germline. The CDR3 spans 15 residues. As DNA, the CDR3 is TGTGCCACCAGTGACCCCAGGGCTGGGGCCAACGTCCTGACTTTC. As protein: CATSDPRAGANVLTF.

The gene calls are TRBV4-1 and TRBJ2-5, with 8 nucleotides matching TRBD2. The end of the DNA aligns better with TRBJ2-7, so the J call may be wrong. CDR1 is MGHRA and CDR2 is YSYEKL in the germline V gene. The CDR3 contains 18 residues. CDR3 amino acids: CASSQVTAGVPLVHEQYF. Written as DNA, the CDR3 is TGCGCCAGCAGCCAAGTAACAGCGGGAGTGCCGCTTGTCCACGAGCAGTACTTC.

The gene calls are TRBV24-1 and TRBJ1-2; D remains unclear. V gave up 5 bases and J gave up 0 bases, with 15 bases separating them. The CDR3 consists of 16 residues. CDR1 and CDR2 from the germline V gene are KGHDR and SFDVKD. In nucleotides, the CDR3 is TGTGCCACCAGTGTCCACGTTGGTGGGCCTAACTATGGCTACACCTTC. Amino acids: CATSVHVGGPNYGYTF.

The J gene is TRBJ2-1, the V gene TRBV29-1, with TRBD1 matching 8 bases. The junction had 2 bases not matched to a gene; V was cut back by 4 bases and J by 12 bases. This CDR3 has 10 amino acids. Germline assignment: CDR1 SQVTM and CDR2 ANQGSEA. In DNA, the CDR3 is TGCAGCGTTGTGGGGACAGGGCAGTTCTTC. Amino acid sequence: CSVVGTGQFF.

Written as DNA, the CDR3 is TGTGCCAGCACAAGGACTTTTGGTCAGCCCCAGCATTTT. Protein product: CASTRTFGQPQHF. The J gene is TRBJ1-5, the V gene TRBV6-5; the D is unclear. The CDR3 is 13 residues long. The germline CDR1 and CDR2 sequences are MNHEY and SVGAGI. Trimming removed 7 bases at V and 6 bases at J, with 13 bases between.

This clonotype has just a few counts. The genes are TRBV29-1 and TRBJ2-5; D is unclear. The germline gives CDR1 SQVTM, CDR2 ANQGSEA. The CDR3 spans 13 residues. V lost 4 bases and J lost 2, with 11 bases in between. CDR3 DNA sequence: TGCAGCGTTGGATTTATCGGACAAGAGACCCAGTACTTC. Amino acid sequence: CSVGFIGQETQYF.

The rearrangement uses TRBV5-1 and TRBJ1-2; D ambiguous. The germline V and J ends were trimmed by 5 bases and 4 bases, with 12 bases remaining between them. Germline V gives CDR1 SGHRS, CDR2 YFSETQ. The CDR3 sequence is 13 residues long. DNA for the CDR3: TGCGCCAGCAGACGGGCCTTCACCTATGGCTACACCTTC. Translating gives CASRRAFTYGYTF. The full variable domain, its missing parts supplied by reference TRBV5-1 and TRBJ1-2, is KAGVTQTPRYLIKTRGQQVTLSCSPISGHRSVSWYQQTPGQGLQFLFEYFSETQRNKGNFPGRFSGRQFSNSRSEMNVSTLELGDSALYLCASRRAFTYGYTFGSGTRLTVV.

The chain employs TRBV11-2 and TRBJ2-1, with 10 bases identical to TRBD2. The germline V gene has CDR1 SGHAT and CDR2 FQNNGV. V dropped 4 bases and J dropped 13; count of bases not matched to a gene: 10. The CDR3 is made up of 14 amino acids. CDR3: CASSSTLSGGKQFF. The DNA of the CDR3 is TGTGCCAGCAGCTCGACCCTTAGCGGGGGGAAACAGTTCTTC. Full variable domain (rest looked up from reference TRBV11-2 and TRBJ2-1): EAGVAQSPRYKIIEKRQSVAFWCNPISGHATLYWYQQILGQGPKLLIQFQNNGVVDDSQLPKDRFSAERLKGVDSTLKIQPAKLEDSAVYLCASSSTLSGGKQFFGPGTRLTVL.

The chain recombines TRBV12-3 or TRBV12-4 with TRBJ1-2, with 9 nucleotides matching TRBD1. V was clipped by 5 bases and J by 3 bases; unmatched bases: 7. This CDR3 comprises 15 residues. The CDR3 DNA reads as TGTGCCAGCAGTCCCCCGGGACAGGGCCACTATGGCTACACCTTC. It encodes CASSPPGQGHYGYTF.

This clonotype was observed a few times. This chain links TRBV20-1 with TRBJ2-7; D not certain. This CDR3 is built from 12 residues. The germline V gene has CDR1 DFQATT and CDR2 SNEGSKA (reference sequence). Trimming left V 4 bases short and J 2 bases short, with 9 bases between. CDR3 bases: TGCAGTGCTAAGGCCATAGCCTACGAGCAGTACTTC. This codes for CSAKAIAYEQYF.

The V and J genes are TRBV29-1 and TRBJ2-6, with TRBD1 matching 9 bases. Per germline, CDR1 SQVTM and CDR2 ANQGSEA. The CDR3 totals 15 residues. V trimming: 4 bases; J trimming: 3 bases; junction bases outside the gene matches: 4. This CDR3 is CSVVQGAHGANVLTF. Here the CDR3 DNA reads TGCAGCGTTGTACAGGGGGCCCATGGGGCCAACGTCCTGACTTTC. Variable domain in full (rest from reference TRBV29-1 and TRBJ2-6): SAVISQKPSRDICQRGTSLTIQCQVDSQVTMMFWYRQQPGQSLTLIATANQGSEATYESGFVIDKFPISRPNLTFSTLTVSNMSPEDSSIYLCSVVQGAHGANVLTFGAGSRLTVL.

The genes are TRBV5-1 and TRBJ1-1; TRBD1 aligns across 10 bases. CDR1 and CDR2 (germline): SGHRS, YFSETQ. Trimming cost V 3 bases and J 4 bases; bases outside gene matches: 6. CDR3 size: 15 residues. CDR3 sequence reads: CASSSGTGVGTEAFF. CDR3 coding DNA: TGCGCCAGCAGCTCCGGGACAGGGGTCGGCACTGAAGCTTTCTTT.

The chain joins TRBV14 to TRBJ2-1; 11 nucleotides line up with TRBD1. The CDR3 loop spans 14 amino acids. Trimming took 7 bases from V and 6 from J; bases not matched to a gene: 5. In germline, CDR1 is SGHDN, CDR2 FVKESK. The CDR3 reads CASKGQGASNEQFF. The CDR3 bases are TGTGCCAGCAAAGGACAGGGGGCGAGCAATGAGCAGTTCTTC.

The chain couples TRBV13 to TRBJ2-3, with 7 bases that match TRBD2. The V gene end was trimmed by 0 bases and the J gene end by 3 bases; junction bases not matched to a gene: 6. CDR1 is PRHDT, CDR2 FYEKMQ, per germline (reference sequence). This CDR3 has 16 amino acids. This CDR3 reads CASSLGFREATDTQYF. The CDR3 DNA reads TGTGCCAGCAGCTTAGGCTTCCGGGAGGCGACAGATACGCAGTATTTT.

This chain uses TRBV2 with TRBJ2-5; 7 positions agree with TRBD2. The DNA end favors TRBJ2-1, so the J call may be wrong. This CDR3 is 16 amino acids long. CDR1 and CDR2 (germline): SNHLY, FYNNEI. The CDR3 is CASSEWAGEVPETQFF. CDR3 coding DNA: TGTGCCAGCAGTGAGTGGGCGGGAGAAGTCCCCGAGACCCAGTTCTTC.

This clonotype was recorded a few times. This chain connects TRBV5-1 to TRBJ1-1; the match to TRBD1 covers 10 bases. The CDR3 totals 15 residues. CDR1 and CDR2 (germline): SGHRS, YFSETQ. V dropped 0 bases and J dropped 8; count of bases not matched to a gene: 7. The DNA of the CDR3 is TGCGCCAGCAGCTTGGGTTCGACAGGGGGCTCGGAAGCTTTCTTT. This sequence encodes CASSLGSTGGSEAFF.

This clonotype occurred a few times. The rearrangement uses TRBV29-1 and TRBJ2-2; D is undetermined. The V gene's germline CDR1 is SQVTM and CDR2 ANQGSEA. The length of the CDR3 is 12 residues. Trimming cost V 4 bases and J 5 bases, with 8 bases left between them. The CDR3 protein is CSVARTTGELFF. The CDR3 nucleotides read TGCAGCGTTGCTCGCACTACCGGGGAGCTGTTTTTT.

Concerning this clonotype itself: Germline is not matched at one junction end, which may reflect a read error. The V and J genes are TRBV4-3 and TRBJ1-5, with D possibly being TRBD1 (6 bases). This CDR3 is built from 18 residues. CDR1 is LGHNA, CDR2 YSLEER, per germline. CDR3 sequence (DNA): TGCGTCAGCGATGAGGGGGGGACCAGGGTTAAGGAGGGACAGCCCCAGCATTTT. Its protein is CVSDEGGTRVKEGQPQHF.

The V gene is TRBV7-2, the J gene TRBJ1-6, with D tentatively TRBD1 (6 bases). The length of the CDR3 is 15 residues. The V and J ends lost 1 base and 9 bases respectively, with 13 bases between them. Germline V gene lookup returns CDR1 SGHTA and CDR2 FQGNSA. The CDR3 nucleotides read TGTGCCAGCAGCTTAGGTTCAGGGGAAGCTTCACCCCTCCACTTT. Encoded protein: CASSLGSGEASPLHF.

V and J are TRBV29-1 and TRBJ2-1; D is perhaps TRBD1 (6 bases). V shed 4 bases and J shed 7 bases, with 17 bases lying between them. CDR1 is SQVTM, CDR2 ANQGSEA, per germline. The CDR3 contains 14 residues. The CDR3 coding sequence is TGCAGCGTTGTGTGGGGGCCAGTCCGAAATGAGCAGTTCTTC. It translates to CSVVWGPVRNEQFF.

The chain couples TRBV5-1 to TRBJ2-3; no clear D. Trimming cost V 2 bases and J 2 bases, with 9 bases left between them. Germline CDR1 is SGHRS and CDR2 is YFSETQ. This CDR3 comprises 14 residues. The CDR3 region is CASSFARDTDTQYF. The CDR3 nucleotides read TGCGCCAGCAGCTTCGCTAGAGACACAGATACGCAGTATTTT.

A few counts support this clonotype. This chain connects TRBV5-1 to TRBJ2-7; tentative D call: TRBD2 (5 bases). CDR3 length equals 15 residues. Trimming cost V 2 bases and J 2 bases, with 14 bases left between them. Germline V gives CDR1 SGHRS, CDR2 YFSETQ. CDR3 sequence reads: CASSFSAEAPYEQYF. As DNA, the CDR3 is TGCGCCAGCAGCTTCTCAGCGGAAGCCCCCTACGAGCAGTACTTC.

The chain has TRBV29-1 and TRBJ1-1; the D is unclear. CDR1 is SQVTM and CDR2 is ANQGSEA in the germline V gene. This CDR3 contains 13 residues. Trimming took off 7 bases at V and 0 bases at J, with 12 bases between the two ends. The CDR3 region is CSGLAHMNTEAFF. In DNA, the CDR3 is TGCAGCGGTCTGGCACACATGAACACTGAAGCTTTCTTT.